This TCR beta chain was sequenced for a study of T cells in Graves' hyperthyroidism and ophthalmopathy. This clonotype showed up just a few times. Sequence at one end of the junction differs from germline and may be a read error. What was amplified from RNA transcripts were TCR beta CDR3 regions. Primed by the HTBI set, a first-round RT-PCR was run on the TCR CDR3. Via MiXCR, TCRdb re-called the multiplex PCR reads, giving one row per CDR3 protein. The repertoire has hundreds of thousands of distinct CDR3 sequences, approximately 44% of them found once; the top ten carry 8.2%. Thyroid ultrasound, orbital computed tomography, clinical symptoms, and serum thyroxine and TRAb underpinned diagnoses. This CDR3 has 15 amino acids. Germline V CDR1 and CDR2: KGHDR, SFDVKD.

The sequenced material came from peripheral blood or thyroid tissue (not recorded which). The chain has TRBV24-1 and TRBJ1-2; 10 bases are a match to TRBD1. The sequence derives from a woman aged 18 to 35 with Graves' hyperthyroidism. CDR3 sequence (DNA): TGTGCCAGCAGTCCGGGGACAGGGGCGATCTATGGCTACACCTTC. Encoded protein: CASSPGTGAIYGYTF.